This T cell receptor beta chain is from a study of beta chain features in type 1 diabetes. Study details: Examination covered around 98 million sorted cells spanning all samples.

Germline values: CDR1 ENHRY, CDR2 SYGVKD. The CDR3 covers 15 residues. Losses at the gene ends were 6 bases for V and 2 bases for J; bases not matched to a gene: 7. cDNA synthesis used the whole RNA isolate, giving expressed TCRB sequences. The data were produced by immunoSEQ multiplex PCR, yet TCRdb's version contains in-frame clones alone and is incomplete. The top ten hold 0.5% of the sample, which has 150,000 to 200,000 clones, about 7.9% seen once. Study findings and constraints: The naive, central memory and Treg TCRB repertoires showed an apparent similarity that was greater among patients than among healthy donors. Moderate yet significant TCRB CDR3 shortening was seen in Type 1 diabetes patients in all four CD4+ subsets.

Note on this clone: Its target is unknown.

The TCR sequence derives from a man aged 18 to 35 with type 1 diabetes. The sequencing sample was made of central memory CD4+ T cells from blood. The V and J genes are TRBV10-3 and TRBJ2-1, with 7 bases aligning to TRBD2. CDR3 sequence: CAISETSPPYNEQFF. The CDR3 DNA reads as TGTGCCATCAGCGAGACTAGCCCCCCCTACAATGAGCAGTTCTTC.